These 23 T cell receptor beta chains came from one sample sequenced in a study of neurological immune-mediated disorders (dated by TCRdb to the late 2010s). The library was built by means of 5' RACE. For sequencing, an Illumina HiSeq 2500 was employed. Clones were called with MiXCR by TCRdb after fastp trimmed the public reads at Q25, and only in-frame beta chains were retained. For every CDR3 protein sequence, its rows merge into one entry that carries the most common genes and DNA. The table for this sample lists about 92,000 distinct CDR3 sequences; roughly 3.5% of them were counted only once. Approximately 2.9% of the sample lies in the top ten. Sequenced material: PBMCs. These receptors all stem from a woman in her fifties or sixties with multiple sclerosis.

This clonotype came up many times. The rearrangement joins TRBV20-1 to TRBJ2-7; D uncertain. The germline gives CDR1 DFQATT, CDR2 SNEGSKA (reference sequence). V was cut by 2 bases and J by 6 bases, with 20 bases left in between. The CDR3 totals 15 residues. The CDR3 region is CSARPPPSMRSEQYF. For the CDR3, the DNA is TGCAGTGCTAGACCACCGCCGTCAATGCGTTCCGAGCAGTACTTC.

This clonotype was recorded many times. The rearrangement links TRBV24-1 to TRBJ1-5; TRBD1 matches at 8 bases. Germline CDR1 is KGHDR and CDR2 is SFDVKD. V lost 9 bases and J lost 1; bases outside the gene matches: 4. The CDR3 is 14 residues long. The CDR3 protein is CATWTGKSNQPQHF. The CDR3 bases are TGTGCCACCTGGACAGGGAAAAGCAATCAGCCCCAGCATTTT.

This clonotype has a count of ten or more. The chain uses TRBV15 and TRBJ2-2; no firm D call. The V gene's germline CDR1 is LNHNV and CDR2 YYDKDF (reference sequence). The CDR3 totals 16 residues. Trimming stripped 0 bases from V and 3 bases from J, with 11 bases between. Here the CDR3 reads CATSRDLQDYTGELFF. The CDR3 region has the DNA TGTGCCACCAGCAGAGATCTCCAAGACTACACCGGGGAGCTGTTTTTT.

This clonotype was observed at least ten times. The gene calls are TRBV5-1 and TRBJ2-1, with 12 nucleotides matching TRBD2. V gave up 1 base and J gave up 10 bases; unmatched junction bases: 6. Germline V gives CDR1 SGHRS, CDR2 YFSETQ. This CDR3 is 15 amino acids long. The CDR3 sequence: CASSLTSGGPVEQFF. The CDR3 nucleotides are TGCGCCAGCAGCTTGACTAGCGGGGGGCCGGTGGAGCAGTTCTTC. Full variable domain (rest looked up from reference TRBV5-1 and TRBJ2-1): KAGVTQTPRYLIKTRGQQVTLSCSPISGHRSVSWYQQTPGQGLQFLFEYFSETQRNKGNFPGRFSGRQFSNSRSEMNVSTLELGDSALYLCASSLTSGGPVEQFFGPGTRLTVL.

This clonotype was seen repeatedly, ten times or more. The rearrangement joins TRBV3-1 to TRBJ1-2; D not resolved. Trimming cost V 3 bases and J 3 bases, with 11 bases left between them. The CDR3 totals 14 residues. Germline CDR1 LGHDT, CDR2 YNNKEL (reference sequence). The CDR3 DNA follows: TGTGCCAGCAGCCATTCGGGGATCGACTATGGCTACACCTTC. Amino acid sequence: CASSHSGIDYGYTF.

This clonotype has ten or more counts. J is TRBJ2-3 and V is TRBV27, with D tentatively TRBD2 (5 bases). The CDR3 totals 18 residues. Germline V gene data show CDR1 as MNHEY and CDR2 as SMNVEV (reference sequence). V was cut by 1 base and J by 3 bases, with 20 bases left in between. Here the CDR3 reads CASSLFGEYFSETDTQYF. The DNA for the CDR3 is TGTGCCAGCAGTTTATTCGGGGAATACTTCTCTGAGACAGATACGCAGTATTTT.

This clonotype was observed many times. This chain connects TRBV20-1 to TRBJ2-7, with D perhaps matching TRBD1 (5 bases). There are 11 residues in the CDR3. V dropped 2 bases and J dropped 6 bases, with 8 bases sitting between them. Germline values: CDR1 DFQATT, CDR2 SNEGSKA (reference sequence). CDR3 loop: CSARRGSEQYF. The CDR3 nucleotides read TGCAGTGCTAGAAGGGGATCCGAGCAGTACTTC.

This clonotype was observed many times. The chain links TRBV20-1 to TRBJ2-4; D tentatively fits TRBD1 or TRBD2 (5 bases each). The CDR3 is 13 residues long. Per germline, CDR1 DFQATT and CDR2 SNEGSKA (reference sequence). Trimming took off 6 bases at V and 5 bases at J, with 14 bases between the two ends. The CDR3 DNA sequence: TGCAGTGCACTCAGGGACCCTGAAAACATTCAGTACTTC. Its protein is CSALRDPENIQYF.

This clonotype was recorded at least ten times. The chain recombines TRBV10-3 with TRBJ2-7; D tentatively fits TRBD1 or TRBD2 (7 bases each). This CDR3 has 13 residues. Germline CDR1 and CDR2: ENHRY and SYGVKD. The ends were cut back, 7 bases at V and 3 bases at J, with 13 bases in the middle. The CDR3 DNA follows: TGTGCCATCAATCAGGGGGAGGGCTACGAGCAGTACTTC. It translates to CAINQGEGYEQYF.

This clonotype was counted many times. The chain uses TRBV4-1 and TRBJ2-4; 9 nucleotides line up with TRBD2. The germline V gene encodes CDR1 MGHRA and CDR2 YSYEKL. The trim removed 2 bases at V and 6 bases at J, leaving 8 bases unmatched. The CDR3 is 16 residues long. Written as DNA, the CDR3 is TGCGCCAGCAGCCAACCGCCCGCGGGGGGGGGAAACATTCAGTACTTC. It translates to CASSQPPAGGGNIQYF.

This clonotype was seen many times. The chain has TRBV20-1 and TRBJ2-3; perhaps TRBD2 as D (6 bases). CDR3 length: 11 amino acids. Trimming removed 6 bases at V and 7 bases at J, with 11 bases between. CDR1 is DFQATT, CDR2 SNEGSKA, per germline (reference sequence). The CDR3 coding sequence is TGCAGTGCACGGGGAGGCCATACGCAGTATTTT. It encodes CSARGGHTQYF.

This clonotype was picked up many times. The chain combines TRBV7-9 with TRBJ1-1; unclear D gene. The ends were cut back, 7 bases at V and 4 bases at J, with 13 bases in the middle. The germline V gene encodes CDR1 SEHNR and CDR2 FQNEAQ (reference sequence). This CDR3 has 13 residues. The CDR3 loop is CASTDAGFTEAFF. In DNA, the CDR3 is TGTGCCAGCACCGACGCGGGTTTCACTGAAGCTTTCTTT.

This clonotype was picked up many times. The chain has TRBV6-2 or TRBV6-3 and TRBJ2-2, with TRBD2 matching 9 bases. V lost 6 bases, J lost 5 bases, and 4 bases stayed unmatched. CDR1 is MNHEY and CDR2 is SVGEGT in the germline V gene. The CDR3 loop spans 14 amino acids. The CDR3 region is CASRPSGETGELFF. The CDR3 bases are TGTGCCAGCAGACCTAGCGGGGAAACCGGGGAGCTGTTTTTT.

The sample holds many counts of this clonotype. CDR3 residues: CASSPNHGGNTIYF. The DNA for the CDR3 is TGTGCCAGCAGCCCCAACCACGGGGGAAACACCATATATTTT. This chain connects TRBV9 to TRBJ1-3; D ambiguous. The CDR3 totals 14 residues. CDR1 and CDR2 (germline): SGDLS, YYNGEE. V dropped 4 bases and J dropped 4 bases, with 12 bases sitting between them.

The chain joins TRBV10-3 to TRBJ2-6, with 7 bases identical to TRBD2. The CDR3 extends over 19 amino acids. With 0 bases clipped from V and 4 bases from J, the junction kept 12 bases outside the gene matches. Germline CDR1 ENHRY, CDR2 SYGVKD. CDR3 sequence: CAISESGASGPSGANVLTF. Here the CDR3 DNA reads TGTGCCATCAGTGAGTCGGGCGCTAGCGGACCGTCCGGGGCCAACGTCCTGACTTTC.

The chain is built from TRBV2 and TRBJ1-5; tentatively, D is TRBD1 (5 bases). Germline lookup yields CDR1 SNHLY and CDR2 FYNNEI. V lost 6 bases, J lost 0 bases, and 12 bases lay in between. The CDR3 is 15 amino acids. The chain's CDR3 is CASRGEDFSNQPQHF. Here the CDR3 DNA reads TGTGCCAGCAGGGGGGAGGATTTTAGCAATCAGCCCCAGCATTTT.

This clonotype has ten or more counts. The rearrangement uses TRBV5-6 and TRBJ2-5; D perhaps matches TRBD1 (7 bases). CDR3 size: 16 residues. Germline CDR1 reads SGHDT; CDR2 reads YYEEEE. Trimming shortened V by 0 bases and J by 5 bases, and 17 bases separated the two germline ends. In nucleotides, the CDR3 is TGTGCCAGCAGCTTGGCCCCTGCAGGGGGGAGGGAGACCCAGTACTTC. Its protein is CASSLAPAGGRETQYF.

Ten or more counts support this clonotype. The chain combines TRBV3-1 with TRBJ2-3; the D gene is possibly TRBD2 (6 bases). Per germline, CDR1 LGHDT and CDR2 YNNKEL (reference sequence). The germline V and J ends were trimmed by 0 bases and 1 base, with 14 bases remaining between them. The CDR3 loop spans 17 amino acids. The CDR3 DNA sequence: TGTGCCAGCAGCCAAGAGCTAAAGGGACTTCGCACAGATACGCAGTATTTT. Amino acid sequence: CASSQELKGLRTDTQYF.

At least ten counts were recorded for this clonotype. The gene calls are TRBV20-1 and TRBJ1-2; a weak D match, TRBD1 (5 bases). Germline assignment: CDR1 DFQATT and CDR2 SNEGSKA (reference sequence). The CDR3 has 14 residues. The V end was cut by 8 bases, the J end by 0 bases, with 16 bases between. CDR3 loop: CSSGGAGTNYGYTF. The CDR3 nucleotides read TGCAGTTCGGGAGGGGCAGGTACTAACTATGGCTACACCTTC.

This clonotype has ten or more counts. This chain connects TRBV28 to TRBJ2-7; D gene unclear. CDR3 length: 11 residues. Germline V gene lookup returns CDR1 MDHEN and CDR2 SYDVKM. V lost 5 bases and J 3 bases, leaving 5 bases between the germline ends. For the CDR3, the DNA is TGTGCCAGCAGTGCCCACTACGAGCAGTACTTC. Amino acid sequence: CASSAHYEQYF.

In this sample, this clonotype turned up many times. V gene TRBV29-1 combines with J gene TRBJ1-3; D is unresolved. Germline V CDR1 and CDR2: SQVTM, ANQGSEA. The CDR3 loop spans 14 amino acids. The V end lost 0 bases, the J end lost 0 bases, and 6 bases lay between the germline ends. This CDR3 is CSVEDRSSGNTIYF. The CDR3 DNA sequence: TGCAGCGTTGAAGATCGGTCCTCTGGAAACACCATATATTTT.

This clonotype has a count of ten or more. The J gene is TRBJ2-1, the V gene TRBV12-3 or TRBV12-4; D gene uncertain. The germline V and J ends were trimmed by 1 base and 8 bases, with 21 bases remaining between them. The CDR3 sequence is 17 residues long. CDR3 nucleotides: TGTGCCAGCAGTTTAGGGGCGGCGATTCTCCCCCGGTATGAGCAGTTCTTC. This codes for CASSLGAAILPRYEQFF.

This clonotype was picked up many times. V is TRBV5-1 and J is TRBJ1-6, with D unclear. The CDR3 has 14 residues. The germline V gene encodes CDR1 SGHRS and CDR2 YFSETQ. The V gene lost 2 bases and the J gene lost 5 bases, with 8 bases spanning the gap. As DNA, the CDR3 is TGCGCCAGCAGCTTTCGCGGGAATAATTCACCCCTCCACTTT. This gives the protein CASSFRGNNSPLHF.